These 28 T cell receptor beta chains were sequenced from one sample in a study of Ad26.COV2.S vaccination and SARS-CoV-2 variants. The assay was immunoSEQ multiplex PCR, and TCRdb's table has in-frame clones only and misses some. The table has about 390,000 clones, roughly 90% seen once. The sample's treatment: about 20 received Ad26.COV2.S at low or high dose, single or two shots; several received placebo; per-sample allocation not given. The investigators took samples on day 63 after the first vaccine or placebo injection. The starting material was peripheral blood, obtained in a trial of Ad26.COV2.S vaccine versus placebo. The receptor source for this set is a person between 18 and 59 years old who received the Ad26.COV2.S COVID-19 vaccine or a placebo.

The CDR3 spells CASSPGEDYGYTF. CDR3 sequence (DNA): TGTGCCAGCAGTCCCGGGGAAGACTATGGCTACACCTTC. The gene calls are TRBV27 and TRBJ1-2; D is unclear. Germline CDR1 is MNHEY and CDR2 is SMNVEV (reference sequence). The CDR3 spans 13 residues. Trimming removed 5 bases from V and 3 bases from J, with 10 bases in between.

For this clone: One end of the junction does not line up with germline, which may come from a read error. DNA for the CDR3: TGCGCCAGCACCTTGGGGGAAGGGAAGAACACTGAAGCTTTCTTT. It translates to CASTLGEGKNTEAFF. This chain connects TRBV5-1 to TRBJ1-1, with a weak D call TRBD1 (5 bases). Germline V gives CDR1 SGHRS, CDR2 YFSETQ. CDR3 length equals 15 residues.

This rearrangement joins TRBV1 to TRBJ1-1; the table assigns TRBD1, which was not confirmed against the DNA. TRBV1 is designated a pseudogene. The CDR3 is made up of 14 amino acids. CDR3 loop: CTSNFDRGFTEAFF. The CDR3 DNA reads TGCACCAGCAACTTCGACAGGGGATTCACTGAAGCTTTCTTT.

The chain uses TRBV5-6 and TRBJ2-7, with TRBD2 matching 7 bases. CDR1 is SGHDT and CDR2 is YYEEEE in the germline V gene. The CDR3 is 13 amino acids. Trimming took 4 bases from V and 3 from J; bases not matched to a gene: 4. CDR3 nucleotide sequence: TGTGCCAGCAGCCCTTGGGGGGGCTACGAGCAGTACTTC. Translation gives CASSPWGGYEQYF.

J is TRBJ1-5 and V is TRBV28; a possible D gene is TRBD1 (5 bases). Germline V CDR1 and CDR2: MDHEN, SYDVKM. This CDR3 has 11 residues. V dropped 3 bases and J dropped 14 bases, with 11 bases sitting between them. CDR3 bases: TGTGCCAGCAGTTTGACAGCGGTGGAGCATTTT. Translated: CASSLTAVEHF.

V and J are TRBV7-2 and TRBJ1-3; D unclear. Germline CDR1 reads SGHTA; CDR2 reads FQGNSA. CDR3 size: 16 residues. Deletions cut 5 bases from V and 0 bases from J, with 14 bases between. The CDR3 DNA follows: TGTGCCAGCAGCCTCGCCACCTTACTCTCTGGAAACACCATATATTTT. Residues: CASSLATLLSGNTIYF. The whole variable domain, filled in from reference TRBV7-2 and TRBJ1-3, reads GAGVSQSPSNKVTEKGKDVELRCDPISGHTALYWYRQSLGQGLEFLIYFQGNSAPDKSGLPSDRFSAERTGGSVSTLTIQRTQQEDSAVYLCASSLATLLSGNTIYFGEGSWLTVV.

Only a few counts were recorded for this clone. CDR3 DNA: TGTGCCAGCAGTTTATTTGGCGGGGGATTGTCCTACAATGAGCAGTTCTTC. Protein product: CASSLFGGGLSYNEQFF. The chain combines TRBV27 with TRBJ2-1; 7 bases agree with TRBD2. This CDR3 is 17 amino acids long. V dropped 1 base and J dropped 1; count of bases not matched to a gene: 7. Germline CDR1 MNHEY, CDR2 SMNVEV (reference sequence).

The chain is built from TRBV7-9 and TRBJ2-7; 7 bases map to TRBD1. CDR1 is SEHNR, CDR2 FQNEAQ, per germline (reference sequence). The ends lost 7 bases at V and 3 bases at J; junction bases unmatched: 3. This CDR3 region has 12 residues. The CDR3 is CASNRQGYEQYF. The CDR3 DNA reads TGTGCCAGCAACCGACAGGGCTACGAGCAGTACTTC.

V usage is TRBV19 and J usage is TRBJ2-3, with D uncertain. CDR3 length: 15 amino acids. Germline CDR1 is LNHDA and CDR2 is SQIVND (reference sequence). Trimming removed 6 bases at V and 1 base at J, with 14 bases between. The chain's CDR3 is CASRAHELGTDTQYF. DNA for the CDR3: TGTGCCAGTAGGGCGCACGAGCTCGGCACAGATACGCAGTATTTT.

The chain links TRBV7-9 to TRBJ2-5; possibly TRBD1 for D (6 bases). Trimming cost V 4 bases and J 4 bases, with 16 bases left between them. Germline V gives CDR1 SEHNR, CDR2 FQNEAQ (reference sequence). The CDR3 sequence is 15 residues long. CDR3 in DNA: TGTGCCAGCAGCTCCGTTTCAGGGGTCGGAGAGACCCAGTACTTC. It specifies CASSSVSGVGETQYF.

This clone has only a few counts. The chain combines TRBV27 with TRBJ2-7, with D perhaps matching TRBD1 (5 bases). CDR3 size: 14 residues. The germline V gene encodes CDR1 MNHEY and CDR2 SMNVEV (reference sequence). The V end was cut by 1 base, the J end by 3 bases, with 10 bases between. The CDR3 coding sequence is TGTGCCAGCAGTTTATGGCAGGGTCACTACGAGCAGTACTTC. Translating gives CASSLWQGHYEQYF.

The rearrangement uses TRBV28 and TRBJ2-2; D uncertain. The CDR3 consists of 12 residues. Per germline, CDR1 MDHEN and CDR2 SYDVKM. Between the trimmed V and J ends, which lost 1 base and 7 bases, there was a span of 4 bases. In DNA, the CDR3 is TGTGCCAGCAGTTTATTATTCGGGGAGCTGTTTTTT. Protein product: CASSLLFGELFF.

The chain carries TRBV19 and TRBJ2-1; 7 nucleotides agree with TRBD2. V dropped 4 bases and J dropped 0; count of bases not matched to a gene: 6. The germline CDR1 and CDR2 sequences are LNHDA and SQIVND (reference sequence). The CDR3 runs to 16 residues. The CDR3 DNA is TGTGCCAGTAGTAGGAGTGGGGGGGTCTCCTACAATGAGCAGTTCTTC. Protein: CASSRSGGVSYNEQFF.

The V gene is TRBV7-9, the J gene TRBJ2-3; 7 bases line up with TRBD2. The J segment lost 0 bases and the V segment lost 11 bases, leaving 14 bases of the junction unmatched. The CDR3 covers 16 residues. CDR1 is SEHNR, CDR2 FQNEAQ, per germline (reference sequence). CDR3 bases: TGTGCCGGGCAGACTCCGGCGGGGGAAAGCACAGATACGCAGTATTTT. Its protein product is CAGQTPAGESTDTQYF.

This clone was picked up a small number of times. This chain uses TRBV5-4 with TRBJ1-3, with D possibly TRBD1 on 6 matching bases. Germline V gene sequence: CDR1 SGHNT, CDR2 YYREEE (reference sequence). CDR3 size: 14 residues. V lost 1 base to trimming and J lost 4 bases, with 9 bases between them. The CDR3 spells CASSLTGRGNTIYF. CDR3 nucleotides: TGTGCCAGCAGCTTGACAGGGAGGGGAAACACCATATATTTT.

This chain uses TRBV19 with TRBJ1-4, with 9 positions matching TRBD1. There are 14 residues in the CDR3. The germline gives CDR1 LNHDA, CDR2 SQIVND (reference sequence). With 4 bases clipped from V and 8 bases from J, the junction kept 5 bases outside the gene matches. CDR3 in amino acids: CASSRGQGQEKLFF. Here the CDR3 DNA reads TGTGCCAGTAGTAGGGGACAGGGTCAGGAAAAACTGTTTTTT.

The chain has TRBV20-1 and TRBJ2-7, with D possibly being TRBD1 or TRBD2 (6 bases each). The CDR3 has 15 residues. The V end was cut by 3 bases, the J end by 3 bases, with 18 bases between. From germline, CDR1 is DFQATT and CDR2 SNEGSKA (reference sequence). CDR3 sequence reads: CSASEVGGQDYEQYF. As DNA, the CDR3 is TGCAGTGCTAGTGAGGTGGGGGGCCAAGACTACGAGCAGTACTTC.

The J gene is TRBJ1-2, the V gene TRBV5-5; weak D call: TRBD1 (6 bases). The CDR3 runs 16 residues. Germline lookup yields CDR1 SGHKS and CDR2 YYEKEE (reference sequence). V gave up 0 bases and J gave up 6 bases, with 18 bases separating them. The CDR3 nucleotides read TGTGCCAGCAGCTTGGAATCAGGGGCCGCACGAGATGGCTACACCTTC. Protein product: CASSLESGAARDGYTF.

This clone was recorded a few times. The chain recombines TRBV7-9 with TRBJ2-5, with TRBD2 as a possible D gene (7 bases). The V end was cut by 5 bases, the J end by 1 base, with 8 bases between. This CDR3 has 13 residues. Looked up from germline, CDR1 is SEHNR and CDR2 is FQNEAQ (reference sequence). In nucleotides, the CDR3 is TGTGCCAGCAGCCGGGGGGCCCAAGAGACCCAGTACTTC. It is translated as CASSRGAQETQYF.

The rearrangement links TRBV5-1 to TRBJ2-7; TRBD2 matches 7 bases. The germline V gene encodes CDR1 SGHRS and CDR2 YFSETQ. The CDR3 is 14 residues long. V lost 2 bases and J lost 3; bases outside the gene matches: 5. The CDR3 coding sequence is TGCGCCAGCAGCTTTGCTAGCGGCTTCTACGAGCAGTACTTC. Protein: CASSFASGFYEQYF.

The chain couples TRBV3-1 (or the pseudogene TRBV3-2) to TRBJ2-3; TRBD2 aligns across 8 bases. The junction had 12 bases not matched to a gene; V was cut back by 5 bases and J by 2 bases. CDR1 and CDR2 (germline): LGHDT, YNNKEL (reference sequence). The CDR3 loop spans 17 amino acids. The CDR3 nucleotides read TGTGCCAGCAGCACGCCGGCGGGGGGTTGGAACACAGATACGCAGTATTTT. Amino acids: CASSTPAGGWNTDTQYF.

This sequence joins TRBV7-9 and TRBJ1-2; 12 bases line up with TRBD1. With 1 base clipped from V and 5 bases from J, the junction kept 8 bases outside the gene matches. Germline V gene sequence: CDR1 SEHNR, CDR2 FQNEAQ (reference sequence). CDR3 length equals 17 residues. The CDR3 bases are TGTGCCAGCAGCTTAGGGCCCGGGGACAGGGGGCAATATGGCTACACCTTC. Translation: CASSLGPGDRGQYGYTF.

The chain employs TRBV9 and TRBJ2-1; a weak D match, TRBD1 (6 bases). V was trimmed by 0 bases and J by 9 bases, leaving 13 bases between them. The CDR3 is 14 amino acids. CDR1 is SGDLS and CDR2 is YYNGEE in the germline V gene. The DNA of the CDR3 is TGTGCCAGCAGCGTAGGACAGGCCTTGGGTGAGCAGTTCTTC. Translated, it gives CASSVGQALGEQFF.

V usage is TRBV5-1 and J usage is TRBJ1-1, with no clear D. The CDR3 is made up of 14 amino acids. Trimming pared 4 bases from V and 0 bases from J, leaving 10 bases between. Germline V lookup: CDR1 SGHRS, CDR2 YFSETQ. CDR3 loop: CASSPRNLNTEAFF. In DNA form, the CDR3 reads TGCGCCAGCAGCCCCCGAAATCTGAACACTGAAGCTTTCTTT.

The chain is built from TRBV18 and TRBJ2-5; no reliable D call. Germline loops: CDR1 KGHSH, CDR2 LQKENI. V was clipped by 6 bases and J by 0 bases, with 17 bases between them. This CDR3 spans 16 amino acids. CDR3 coding DNA: TGTGCCAGCTCTCCCCTTCCGGCTTCGTACCAAGAGACCCAGTACTTC. Amino acids: CASSPLPASYQETQYF. The full variable domain, with the rest looked up from reference TRBV18 and TRBJ2-5, is NAGVMQNPRHLVRRRGQEARLRCSPMKGHSHVYWYRQLPEEGLKFMVYLQKENIIDESGMPKERFSAEFPKEGPSILRIQQVVRGDSAAYFCASSPLPASYQETQYFGPGTRLLVL.

The rearrangement joins TRBV15 to TRBJ2-3; 7 positions match TRBD2. The germline V gene has CDR1 LNHNV and CDR2 YYDKDF (reference sequence). After removal of 1 base from V and 0 bases from J, the junction contained 4 bases not matched to a gene. The CDR3 loop spans 16 amino acids. The CDR3 here is CATSRAGGGSTDTQYF. The DNA for the CDR3 is TGTGCCACCAGCAGAGCGGGCGGGGGTAGCACAGATACGCAGTATTTT.

The gene calls are TRBV6-6 and TRBJ1-2; D is undetermined. CDR1 is MNHNY, CDR2 SVGAGI, per germline (reference sequence). The CDR3 extends over 11 amino acids. Trimming left V 6 bases short and J 4 bases short, with 6 bases between. The CDR3 coding sequence is TGTGCCAGCAGGGGTGGCTATGGCTACACCTTC. As protein: CASRGGYGYTF.

The chain is built from TRBV2 and TRBJ2-7; the D gene is possibly TRBD2 (5 bases). This CDR3 has 14 residues. V lost 3 bases, J lost 3 bases, and 12 bases lay in between. Germline V gene data show CDR1 as SNHLY and CDR2 as FYNNEI. In nucleotides, the CDR3 is TGTGCCAGCAGTGACGATCCTCGGGACTACGAGCAGTACTTC. Amino acid sequence: CASSDDPRDYEQYF.